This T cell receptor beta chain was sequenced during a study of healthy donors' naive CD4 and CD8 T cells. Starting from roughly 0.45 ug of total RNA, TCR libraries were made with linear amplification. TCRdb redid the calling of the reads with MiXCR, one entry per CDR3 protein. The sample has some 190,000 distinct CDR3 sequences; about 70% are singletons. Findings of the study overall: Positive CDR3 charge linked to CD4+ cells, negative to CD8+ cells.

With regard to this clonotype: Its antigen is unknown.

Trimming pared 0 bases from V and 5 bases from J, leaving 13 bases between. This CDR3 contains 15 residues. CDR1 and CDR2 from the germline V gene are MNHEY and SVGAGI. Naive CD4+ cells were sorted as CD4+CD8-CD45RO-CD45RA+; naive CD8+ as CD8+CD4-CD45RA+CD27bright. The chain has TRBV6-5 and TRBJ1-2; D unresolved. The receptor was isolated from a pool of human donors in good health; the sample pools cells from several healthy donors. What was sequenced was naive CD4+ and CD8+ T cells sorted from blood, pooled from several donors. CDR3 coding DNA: TGTGCCAGCAGTTACTCTGCCTCCGGAGGGTATGGCTACACCTTC. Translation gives CASSYSASGGYGYTF.